This T cell receptor beta chain was captured in a study of cytomegalovirus exposure and HLA in healthy donors. V lost 7 bases to trimming and J lost 6 bases; unmatched junction nucleotides: 8. Germline V CDR1 and CDR2: SEHNR, FQNEAQ (reference sequence). This CDR3 is 13 amino acids long. PCR was performed using 60 Vbeta and 13 Jbeta primers. Profiled with immunoSEQ multiplex PCR; TCRdb holds only in-frame clones, not every one. The sample's table shows roughly 120,000 clones. The rearrangement joins TRBV7-9 to TRBJ1-2; 7 bases are a match to TRBD1. Sequenced: PBMCs. This sequence was found in a young man in good health and CMV-seronegative. DNA of the CDR3: TGTGCCAGCATTTTACCCACAGGGGATGGCTACACCTTC. Residues: CASILPTGDGYTF.